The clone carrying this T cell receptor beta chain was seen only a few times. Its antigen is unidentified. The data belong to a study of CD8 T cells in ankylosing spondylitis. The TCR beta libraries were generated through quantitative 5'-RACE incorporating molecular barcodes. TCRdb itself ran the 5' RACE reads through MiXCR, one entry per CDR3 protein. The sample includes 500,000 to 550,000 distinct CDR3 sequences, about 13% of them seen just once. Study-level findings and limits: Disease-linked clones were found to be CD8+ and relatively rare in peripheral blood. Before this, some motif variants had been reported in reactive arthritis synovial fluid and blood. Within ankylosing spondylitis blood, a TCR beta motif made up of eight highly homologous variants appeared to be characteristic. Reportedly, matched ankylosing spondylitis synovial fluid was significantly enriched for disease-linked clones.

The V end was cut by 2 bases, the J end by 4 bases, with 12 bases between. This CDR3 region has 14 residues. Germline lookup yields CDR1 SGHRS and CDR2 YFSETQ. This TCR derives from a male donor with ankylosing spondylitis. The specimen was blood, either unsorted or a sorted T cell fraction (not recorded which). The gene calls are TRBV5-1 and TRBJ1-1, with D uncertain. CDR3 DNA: TGCGCCAGCAGCTTCGGTATCGTGGGCACTGAAGCTTTCTTT. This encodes CASSFGIVGTEAFF. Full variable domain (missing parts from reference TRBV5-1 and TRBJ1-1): KAGVTQTPRYLIKTRGQQVTLSCSPISGHRSVSWYQQTPGQGLQFLFEYFSETQRNKGNFPGRFSGRQFSNSRSEMNVSTLELGDSALYLCASSFGIVGTEAFFGQGTRLTVV.